The TCR beta chain described here comes from a study of T cells after posttransplantation cyclophosphamide listed by TCRdb under 2016. Broadly, across the study: The study tracked T cell repertoire reconstitution by TRB sequencing after myeloablative bone marrow transplantation using posttransplantation cyclophosphamide as GVHD prophylaxis. Samples from roughly 35 PTCy-treated patients, along with samples from 16 of their related bone marrow donors, underwent antigen receptor sequencing. Blood from all 30 or so PTCy patients with 1-year posttransplant specimens was subjected to TRB sequencing. In 3 patients, up to about 3 additional blood samples taken between 2 and 5.2 years after transplant also underwent TRB sequencing, as did pretransplant blood from several patients. Because TRA and TRB clonality were tightly correlated in 9 samples, subsequent TCR analyses were focused on TRB only. Public TRB sequences were queried against a database of over 3,600 sequences associated with responses to pathogens, tumor antigens, self-antigens and alloantigens.

On the day of marrow donation, related bone marrow donors gave peripheral blood samples. Mononuclear cells from peripheral blood and bone marrow were separated by Ficoll-Hypaque density centrifugation and then cryopreserved. Details on this clone: There is no known antigen for this receptor. No base quality values were provided; no much bigger clone lies one nucleotide off.

The research as a whole found: Across 45 or so patients, recipient CMV seropositivity and CMV reactivation were highly associated with TRB clonality; PTCy diversity was similar to CNI/methotrexate controls. The TRB repertoires of T cells infiltrating skin or the GI tract showed only limited overlap with the TRB repertoires found in blood. Donor-recipient similarity was low at 1-2 months but rose over the first year, and later blood repertoires were often dominated by donor CD8+ memory clones.

Genomic DNA was used for TRB sequencing, which was performed with the immunoSEQ assay at survey resolution or with the hsTCRB kit. For the original study's pipeline: The immunoSEQ software handled the initial read processing, while the LymphoSeq R package was used for the repertoire analyses. Clonality was calculated as 1 minus normalized Shannon entropy, and the Gini coefficient was also calculated for each TRB dataset. To infer phenotypes in unsorted samples, TRB sequences from sorted subsets of the recipient or donor were mapped onto the unsorted samples of the same recipient. TCRdb obtained this table from immuneACCESS and retained in-frame rearrangements with V and J assigned. These tables miss some clones; where compared with another copy, unresolved V genes account for less than half of the shortfall, and the remainder is unexplained. V, J and clone size derive from that table, while D and trimming were established from the DNA sequence. Recorded for this sample are under 75,000 clones; around 95% of them occurred a single time. 2.5% to 3% of the sample lies in the top ten.

Relative to germline, V is 5 bases shorter and J is 4 bases shorter, with 12 bases between their ends. The CDR3 covers 14 residues, taking in both the cysteine and the phenylalanine. The only DNA kept is the CDR3, 42 bases in frame from the first base. For CDR1 and CDR2, the germline V gene (reference sequence) lists SEHNR and FQNEAQ. Sequences were obtained from PBMCs. The receptor's source is a woman aged 25 to 39 in good health and a related stem cell transplant donor. In this chain, TRBV7-9 is recombined with TRBJ1-3, with the D segment identity uncertain. The CDR3 region: CASSAPPGGNTIYF. The nucleotide sequence is given as TGTGCCAGCAGCGCCCCGCCGGGGGGAAACACCATATATTTT.